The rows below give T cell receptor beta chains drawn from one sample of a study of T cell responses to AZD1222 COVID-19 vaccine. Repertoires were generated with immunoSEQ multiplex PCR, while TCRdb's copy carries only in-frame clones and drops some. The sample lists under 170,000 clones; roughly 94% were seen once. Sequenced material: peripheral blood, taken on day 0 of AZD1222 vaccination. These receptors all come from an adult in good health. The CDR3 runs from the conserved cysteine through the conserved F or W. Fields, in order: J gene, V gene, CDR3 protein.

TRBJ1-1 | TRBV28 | CASSPNRGTNTEAFF
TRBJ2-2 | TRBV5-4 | CASSSSGGALTGELFF
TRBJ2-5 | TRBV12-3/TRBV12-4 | CASSTFREETQYF
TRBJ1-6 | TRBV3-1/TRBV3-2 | CASSLGQGGAPLHF
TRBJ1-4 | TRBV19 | CASSPVGEKLFF
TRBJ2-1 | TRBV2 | CASRMTGVNEQFF
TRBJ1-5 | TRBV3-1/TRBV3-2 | CASGTGGQPQHF
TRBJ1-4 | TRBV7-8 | CASSYQTGGREKLFF
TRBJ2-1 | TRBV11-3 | CATQTGNPYNEQFF
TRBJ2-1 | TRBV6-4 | CASSALAGGYNEQFF
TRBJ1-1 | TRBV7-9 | CASSFGGNVNTEAFF
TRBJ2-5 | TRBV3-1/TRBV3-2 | CASSQGGPSGVQETQYF
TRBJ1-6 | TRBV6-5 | CASSYAQGANSPLHF
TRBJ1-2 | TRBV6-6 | CASKGDYGYTF
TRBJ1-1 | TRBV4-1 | CASSPGMGWATEAFF
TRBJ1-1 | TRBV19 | CASGDRQVEAFF